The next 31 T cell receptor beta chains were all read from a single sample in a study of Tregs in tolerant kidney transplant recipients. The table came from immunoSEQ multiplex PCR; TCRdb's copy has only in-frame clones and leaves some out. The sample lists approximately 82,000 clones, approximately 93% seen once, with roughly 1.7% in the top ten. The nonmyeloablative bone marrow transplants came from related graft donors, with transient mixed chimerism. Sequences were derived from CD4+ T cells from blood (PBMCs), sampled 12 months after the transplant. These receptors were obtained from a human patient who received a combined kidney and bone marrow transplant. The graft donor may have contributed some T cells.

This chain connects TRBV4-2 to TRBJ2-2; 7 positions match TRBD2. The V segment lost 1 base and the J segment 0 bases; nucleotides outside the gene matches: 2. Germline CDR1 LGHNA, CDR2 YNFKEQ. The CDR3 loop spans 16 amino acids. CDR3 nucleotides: TGTGCCAGCAGCCAAGCGGCGGGGGCGAACACCGGGGAGCTGTTTTTT. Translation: CASSQAAGANTGELFF.

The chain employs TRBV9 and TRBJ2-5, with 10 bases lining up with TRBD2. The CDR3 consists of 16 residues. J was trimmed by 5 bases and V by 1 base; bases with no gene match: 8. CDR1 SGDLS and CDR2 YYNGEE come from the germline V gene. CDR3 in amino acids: CASSVRVAGGAETQYF. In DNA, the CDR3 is TGTGCCAGCAGCGTACGTGTAGCGGGGGGCGCGGAGACCCAGTACTTC.

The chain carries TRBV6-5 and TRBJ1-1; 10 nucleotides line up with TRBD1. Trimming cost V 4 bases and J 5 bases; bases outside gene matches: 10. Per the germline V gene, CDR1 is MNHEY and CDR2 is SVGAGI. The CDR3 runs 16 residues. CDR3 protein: CASSSFSGQGWTEAFF. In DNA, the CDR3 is TGTGCCAGCAGTTCCTTTTCGGGACAGGGGTGGACTGAAGCTTTCTTT.

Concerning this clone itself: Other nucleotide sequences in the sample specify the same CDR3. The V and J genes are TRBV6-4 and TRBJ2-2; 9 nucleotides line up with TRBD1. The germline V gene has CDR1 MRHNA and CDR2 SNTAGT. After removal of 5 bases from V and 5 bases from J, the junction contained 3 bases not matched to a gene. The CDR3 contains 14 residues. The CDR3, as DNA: TGTGCCAGCAGTACAGGGGGCGCGACCGGGGAGCTGTTTTTT. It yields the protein CASSTGGATGELFF.

The CDR3 protein is CASTSPTGDNEKLFF. DNA of the CDR3: TGTGCCAGCACCTCACCGACAGGGGATAATGAAAAACTGTTTTTT. The rearrangement joins TRBV4-2 to TRBJ1-4; 8 nucleotides align to TRBD1. CDR1 is LGHNA and CDR2 is YNFKEQ in the germline V gene. The J segment lost 4 bases and the V segment lost 7 bases, leaving 8 bases of the junction unmatched. This CDR3 has 15 amino acids.

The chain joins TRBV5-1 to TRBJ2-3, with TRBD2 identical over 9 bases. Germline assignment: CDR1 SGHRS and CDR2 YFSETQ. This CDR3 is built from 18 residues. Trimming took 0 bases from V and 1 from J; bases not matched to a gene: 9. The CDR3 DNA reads TGCGCCAGCAGCTTGGAACTAGCGGGTGCCCGGGGCACAGATACGCAGTATTTT. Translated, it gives CASSLELAGARGTDTQYF.

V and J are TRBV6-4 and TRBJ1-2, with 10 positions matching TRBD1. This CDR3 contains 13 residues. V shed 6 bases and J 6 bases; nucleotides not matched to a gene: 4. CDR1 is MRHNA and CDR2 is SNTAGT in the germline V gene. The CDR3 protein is CASRRGTGDGYTF. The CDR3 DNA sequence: TGTGCCAGCAGGAGGGGGACAGGGGATGGCTACACCTTC.

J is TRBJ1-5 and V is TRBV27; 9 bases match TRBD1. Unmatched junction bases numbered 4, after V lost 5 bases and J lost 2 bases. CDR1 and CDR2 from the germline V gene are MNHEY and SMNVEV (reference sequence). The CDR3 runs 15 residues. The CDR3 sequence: CASSGQGPGNQPQHF. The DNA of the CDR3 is TGTGCCAGCAGTGGACAGGGGCCGGGCAATCAGCCCCAGCATTTT.

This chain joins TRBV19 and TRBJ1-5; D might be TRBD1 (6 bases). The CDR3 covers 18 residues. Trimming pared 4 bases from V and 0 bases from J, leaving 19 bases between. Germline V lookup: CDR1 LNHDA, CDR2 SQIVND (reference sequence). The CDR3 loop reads CASSSGQLPILSNQPQHF. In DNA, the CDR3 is TGTGCCAGTAGTAGTGGACAGCTACCAATCCTTAGCAATCAGCCCCAGCATTTT. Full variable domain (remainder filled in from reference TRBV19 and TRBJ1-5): DGGITQSPKYLFRKEGQNVTLSCEQNLNHDAMYWYRQDPGQGLRLIYYSQIVNDFQKGDIAEGYSVSREKKESFPLTVTSAQKNPTAFYLCASSSGQLPILSNQPQHFGDGTRLSIL.

The CDR3 reads CASSLASSGETQYF. The DNA for the CDR3 is TGCGCCAGCAGCTTGGCCTCGTCGGGAGAGACCCAGTACTTC. V gene TRBV5-1 combines with J gene TRBJ2-5; unclear D gene. The CDR3 is 14 amino acids. V was cut by 0 bases and J by 4 bases, with 10 bases left in between. Germline V CDR1 and CDR2: SGHRS, YFSETQ.

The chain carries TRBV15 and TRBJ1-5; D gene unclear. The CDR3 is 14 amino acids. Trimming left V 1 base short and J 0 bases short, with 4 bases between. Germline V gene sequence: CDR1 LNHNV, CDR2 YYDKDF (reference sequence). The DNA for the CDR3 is TGTGCCACCAGCAGAGGGCCTAGCAATCAGCCCCAGCATTTT. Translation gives CATSRGPSNQPQHF.

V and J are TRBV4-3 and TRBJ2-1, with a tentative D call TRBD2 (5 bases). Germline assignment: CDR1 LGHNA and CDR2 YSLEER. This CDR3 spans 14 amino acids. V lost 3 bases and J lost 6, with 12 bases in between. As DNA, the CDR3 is TGCGCCAGCAGCCACTTACTAGTTGGCAATGAGCAGTTCTTC. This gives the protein CASSHLLVGNEQFF.

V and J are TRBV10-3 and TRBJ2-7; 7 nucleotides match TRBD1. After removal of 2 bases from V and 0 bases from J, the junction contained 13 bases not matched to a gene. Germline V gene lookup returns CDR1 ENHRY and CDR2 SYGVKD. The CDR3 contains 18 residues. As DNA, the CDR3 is TGTGCCATCAGTGAGGCGACCTACGCGACAGGGTCCTCCTACGAGCAGTACTTC. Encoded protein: CAISEATYATGSSYEQYF.

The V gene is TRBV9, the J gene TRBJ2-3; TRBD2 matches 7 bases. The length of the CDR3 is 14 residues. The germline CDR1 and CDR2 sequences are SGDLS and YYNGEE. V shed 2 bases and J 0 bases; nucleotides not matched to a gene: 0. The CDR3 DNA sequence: TGTGCCAGCAGCGTCGGGGGGAGCACAGATACGCAGTATTTT. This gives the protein CASSVGGSTDTQYF.

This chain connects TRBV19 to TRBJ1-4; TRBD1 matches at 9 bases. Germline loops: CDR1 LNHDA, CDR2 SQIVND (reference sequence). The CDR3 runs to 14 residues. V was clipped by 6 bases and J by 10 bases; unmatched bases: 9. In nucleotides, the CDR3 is TGTGCCAGTAGCGAGGGACAGGGTTTCGGAAAACTGTTTTTT. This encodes CASSEGQGFGKLFF.

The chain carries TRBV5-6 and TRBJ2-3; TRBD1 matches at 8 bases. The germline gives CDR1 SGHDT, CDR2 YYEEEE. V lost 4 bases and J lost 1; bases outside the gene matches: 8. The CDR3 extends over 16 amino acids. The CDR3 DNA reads TGTGCCAGCAGCGGGCAGACAGGGGTGGGCACAGATACGCAGTATTTT. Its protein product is CASSGQTGVGTDTQYF.

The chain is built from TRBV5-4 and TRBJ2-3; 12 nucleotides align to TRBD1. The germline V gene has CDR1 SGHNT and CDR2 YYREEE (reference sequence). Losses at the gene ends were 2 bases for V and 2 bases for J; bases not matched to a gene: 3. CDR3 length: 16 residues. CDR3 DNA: TGTGCCAGCAGCTTCCCGGGACAGGGGGCCACAGATACGCAGTATTTT. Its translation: CASSFPGQGATDTQYF.

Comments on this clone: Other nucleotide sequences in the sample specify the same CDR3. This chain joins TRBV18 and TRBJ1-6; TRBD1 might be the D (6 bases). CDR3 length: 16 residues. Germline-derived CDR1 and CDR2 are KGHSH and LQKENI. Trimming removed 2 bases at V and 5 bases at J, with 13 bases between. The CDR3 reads CASSPSKGTNNSPLHF. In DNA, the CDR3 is TGTGCCAGCTCACCAAGCAAAGGGACAAATAATTCACCCCTCCACTTT.

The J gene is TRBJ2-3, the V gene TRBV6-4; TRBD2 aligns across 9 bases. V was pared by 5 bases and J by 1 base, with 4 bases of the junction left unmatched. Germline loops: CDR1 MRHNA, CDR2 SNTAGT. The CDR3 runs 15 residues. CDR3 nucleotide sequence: TGTGCCAGCAGTCATAGCGGGGGACGCACAGATACGCAGTATTTT. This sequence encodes CASSHSGGRTDTQYF.

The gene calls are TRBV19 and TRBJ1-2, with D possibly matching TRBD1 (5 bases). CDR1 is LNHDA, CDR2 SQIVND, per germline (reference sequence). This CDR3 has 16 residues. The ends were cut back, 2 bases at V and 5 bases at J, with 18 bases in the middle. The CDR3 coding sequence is TGTGCCAGTAGTATAATTGGGGCCCGGGGGGAATATGGCTACACCTTC. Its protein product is CASSIIGARGEYGYTF.

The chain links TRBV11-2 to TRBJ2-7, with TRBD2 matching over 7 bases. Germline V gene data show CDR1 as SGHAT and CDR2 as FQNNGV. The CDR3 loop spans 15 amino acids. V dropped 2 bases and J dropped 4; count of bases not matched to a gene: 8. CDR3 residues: CASSLKAGAGYEQYF. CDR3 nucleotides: TGTGCCAGCAGCTTAAAGGCGGGAGCTGGATACGAGCAGTACTTC.

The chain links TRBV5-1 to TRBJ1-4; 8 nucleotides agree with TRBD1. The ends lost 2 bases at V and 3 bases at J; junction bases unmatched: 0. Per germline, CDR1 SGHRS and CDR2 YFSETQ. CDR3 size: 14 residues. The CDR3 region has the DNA TGCGCCAGCAGCTTACAGGGGGCTAATGAAAAACTGTTTTTT. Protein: CASSLQGANEKLFF. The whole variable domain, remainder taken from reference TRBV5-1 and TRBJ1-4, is KAGVTQTPRYLIKTRGQQVTLSCSPISGHRSVSWYQQTPGQGLQFLFEYFSETQRNKGNFPGRFSGRQFSNSRSEMNVSTLELGDSALYLCASSLQGANEKLFFGSGTQLSVL.

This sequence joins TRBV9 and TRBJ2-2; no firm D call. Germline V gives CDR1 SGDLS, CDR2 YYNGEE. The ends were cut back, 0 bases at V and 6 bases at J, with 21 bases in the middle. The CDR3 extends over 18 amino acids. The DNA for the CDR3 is TGTGCCAGCAGCGTAGACCCCCCCGCAGGTATCATTTCCGGGGAGCTGTTTTTT. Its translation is CASSVDPPAGIISGELFF.

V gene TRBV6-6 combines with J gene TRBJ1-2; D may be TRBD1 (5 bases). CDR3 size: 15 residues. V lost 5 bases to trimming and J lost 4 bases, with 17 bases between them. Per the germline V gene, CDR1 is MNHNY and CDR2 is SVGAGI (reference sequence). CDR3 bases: TGTGCCAGCAGTCCCCCATTCAGGGAAATCTATGGCTACACCTTC. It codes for CASSPPFREIYGYTF.

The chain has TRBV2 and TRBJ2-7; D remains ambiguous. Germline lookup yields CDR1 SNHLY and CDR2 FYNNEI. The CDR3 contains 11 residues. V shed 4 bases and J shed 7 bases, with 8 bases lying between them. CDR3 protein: CASSASREQYF. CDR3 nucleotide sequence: TGTGCCAGCAGTGCCTCCCGGGAGCAGTACTTC.

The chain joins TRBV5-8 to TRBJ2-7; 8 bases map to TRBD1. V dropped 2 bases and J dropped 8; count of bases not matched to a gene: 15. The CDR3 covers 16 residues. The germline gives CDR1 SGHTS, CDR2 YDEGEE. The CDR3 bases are TGTGCCAGCAGCTTCTGGACAGGGCGTAGTCAGGGGCAGCAGTACTTC. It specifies CASSFWTGRSQGQQYF.

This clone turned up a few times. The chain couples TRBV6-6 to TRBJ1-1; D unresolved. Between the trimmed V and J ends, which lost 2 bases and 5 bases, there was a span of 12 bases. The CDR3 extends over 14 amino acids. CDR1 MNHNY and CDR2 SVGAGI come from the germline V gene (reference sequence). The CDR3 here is CASSYGGIWTEAFF. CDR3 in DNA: TGTGCCAGCAGTTACGGTGGCATTTGGACTGAAGCTTTCTTT.

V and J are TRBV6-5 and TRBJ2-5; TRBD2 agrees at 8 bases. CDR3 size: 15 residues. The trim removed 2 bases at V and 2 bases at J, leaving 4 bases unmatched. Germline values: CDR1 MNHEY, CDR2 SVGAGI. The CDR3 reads CASSYDPSGQETQYF. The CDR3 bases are TGTGCCAGCAGTTACGACCCTAGCGGGCAAGAGACCCAGTACTTC.

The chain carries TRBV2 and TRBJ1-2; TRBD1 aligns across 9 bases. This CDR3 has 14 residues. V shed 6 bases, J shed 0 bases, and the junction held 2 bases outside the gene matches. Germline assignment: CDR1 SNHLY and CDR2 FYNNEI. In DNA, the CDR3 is TGTGCCAGCAGCCGGGACAGGGCTAACTATGGCTACACCTTC. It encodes CASSRDRANYGYTF.

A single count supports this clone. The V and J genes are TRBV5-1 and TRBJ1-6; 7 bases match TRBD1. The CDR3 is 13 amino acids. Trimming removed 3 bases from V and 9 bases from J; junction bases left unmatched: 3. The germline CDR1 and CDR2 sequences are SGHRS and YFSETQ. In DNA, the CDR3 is TGCGCCAGCAGCTCGACAGGGTTTTCACCCCTCCACTTT. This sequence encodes CASSSTGFSPLHF.

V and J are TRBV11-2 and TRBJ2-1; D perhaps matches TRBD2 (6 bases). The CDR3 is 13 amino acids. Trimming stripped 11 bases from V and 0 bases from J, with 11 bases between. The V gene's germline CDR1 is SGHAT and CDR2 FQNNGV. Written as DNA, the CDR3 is TGTGCCGGGGGGTCTAGCTCCTACAATGAGCAGTTCTTC. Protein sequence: CAGGSSSYNEQFF.